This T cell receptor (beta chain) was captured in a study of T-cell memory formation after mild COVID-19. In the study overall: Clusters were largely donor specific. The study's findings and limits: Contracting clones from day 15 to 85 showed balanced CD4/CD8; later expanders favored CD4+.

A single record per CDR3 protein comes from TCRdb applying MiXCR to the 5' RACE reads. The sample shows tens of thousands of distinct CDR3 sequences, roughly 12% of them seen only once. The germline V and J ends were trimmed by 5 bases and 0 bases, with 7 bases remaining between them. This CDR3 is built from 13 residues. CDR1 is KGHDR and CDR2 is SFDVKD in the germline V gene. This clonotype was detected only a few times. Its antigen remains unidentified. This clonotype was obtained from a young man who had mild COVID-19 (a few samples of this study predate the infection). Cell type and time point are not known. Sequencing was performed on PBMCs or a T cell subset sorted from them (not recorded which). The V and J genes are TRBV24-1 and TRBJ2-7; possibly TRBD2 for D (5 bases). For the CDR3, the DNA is TGTGCCACCAGTGTGGGGAGCTCCTACGAGCAGTACTTC. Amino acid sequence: CATSVGSSYEQYF.